The T cell receptor beta chain described here comes from a study of PD-L1 blockade in urothelial cancer. TCRdb's table, derived via immunoSEQ multiplex PCR, lists solely in-frame clones and lacks some. The top ten clones hold approximately 16% of a sample with approximately 51,000 clones, approximately 84% of them seen once. This clone was recorded only once. Its target is not known. Study-wide results and caveats: Patients with durable benefit had greater blood expansion of tumor-associated TCR clones 3 weeks into treatment.

V shed 1 base and J shed 5 bases, with 6 bases lying between them. Germline values: CDR1 SGDLS, CDR2 YYNGEE. The CDR3 is 12 amino acids. The source material was PBMCs, sampled around atezolizumab (anti-PD-L1) treatment. The receptor comes from a man between 60 and 75 years old with urothelial cancer. The chain couples TRBV9 to TRBJ1-1; D gene unclear. The CDR3 DNA reads as TGTGCCAGCAGCGTACGGGGTACTGAAGCTTTCTTT. It encodes CASSVRGTEAFF.